This T cell receptor (beta chain) derives from a study of graft-versus-host responses after intestinal transplantation. Study as a whole: Transplant recipients had multivisceral, liver-intestinal, or isolated intestinal grafts. Uniformly, recipients were administered anti-thymocyte globulin induction with subsequent tacrolimus and steroids for approximately three years.

Study conclusions and caveats: Allografts of one patient group, those with graft-donor T cell macrochimerism, had high graft-versus-host to host-versus-graft clonal ratios.

Clones were sequenced by immunoSEQ multiplex PCR, and TCRdb holds only the in-frame ones, with some missing. This sample has around 120,000 clones; 90% occur once, and the top ten carry roughly 0.2%. CDR3 length: 18 residues. The germline gives CDR1 SGHRS, CDR2 YFSETQ. V shed 0 bases and J shed 2 bases, with 17 bases lying between them. A remark on this clone: Its antigen is not known.

The clonotype originates from a human donor who received an intestinal transplant. V and J are TRBV5-1 and TRBJ2-2, with D perhaps matching TRBD1 (6 bases). The specimen was unstimulated CD4+ T cells sorted from spleen or lymph node cells, collected before intestinal transplant. The CDR3 nucleotides are TGCGCCAGCAGCTTGGGCAGGGGCGACACCCGTAACACCGGGGAGCTGTTTTTT. Protein: CASSLGRGDTRNTGELFF.